These 6 T cell receptor beta chains were sequenced from one sample in a study of T cells after yellow fever vaccination (dated by TCRdb to between 2018 and 2021). The library came from 5' RACE. Instrument used: Illumina HiSeq 2500. The public reads were reanalyzed by TCRdb: fastp trimming at Q25, MiXCR alignment, in-frame beta chains only. A single entry per CDR3 protein holds the most common genes and DNA from its merged rows. This sample gives 500,000 to 650,000 distinct CDR3 sequences in total; around 12% of them show up just once. The ten largest account for about 15% of the sample. The treatment or condition label here, explained by the study, means: live attenuated yellow fever vaccine strain. The sample was PBMCs, taken on the day of the yellow fever booster vaccination. These receptors originate from a man aged 30-40 years who received the YFV17D yellow fever vaccine.

This rearrangement joins TRBV20-1 to TRBJ1-5, with 8 bases matching TRBD1. Unmatched junction bases numbered 9, after V lost 4 bases and J lost 7 bases. Germline V gene data show CDR1 as DFQATT and CDR2 as SNEGSKA (reference sequence). The CDR3 spans 14 residues. This CDR3 reads CSATPGGAEQPQHF. The CDR3 DNA sequence: TGCAGTGCTACCCCAGGGGGCGCCGAGCAGCCCCAGCATTTT.

This clonotype was seen a few times. The genes are TRBV4-2 and TRBJ1-2, with D perhaps TRBD1 (5 bases). Trimming pared 0 bases from V and 4 bases from J, leaving 12 bases between. This CDR3 spans 15 amino acids. Germline CDR1 reads LGHNA; CDR2 reads YNFKEQ. CDR3 sequence (DNA): TGTGCCAGCAGCCAAGATAGCCTGAGGGGCTATGGCTACACCTTC. Translating gives CASSQDSLRGYGYTF.

This rearrangement joins TRBV11-2 to TRBJ2-2, with D unresolved. The V end lost 8 bases, the J end lost 5 bases, and 6 bases lay between the germline ends. The germline V gene has CDR1 SGHAT and CDR2 FQNNGV. This CDR3 region has 11 residues. CDR3 loop: CASLWTGELFF. The CDR3, as DNA: TGTGCCAGCCTATGGACCGGGGAGCTGTTTTTT.

The gene calls are TRBV4-3 and TRBJ2-3, with 11 bases that match TRBD2. The CDR3 is 18 amino acids. Germline V gene sequence: CDR1 LGHNA, CDR2 YSLEER. J lost 3 bases, V lost 0 bases, and 8 bases had no gene match. CDR3 DNA sequence: TGCGCCAGCAGCCAAGATCCGACTAGCGGGATCAGTACAGATACGCAGTATTTT. Its translation: CASSQDPTSGISTDTQYF.

This clonotype was recorded a few times. This chain links TRBV19 with TRBJ2-7, with D possibly TRBD2 on 5 matching bases. CDR1 and CDR2 from the germline V gene are LNHDA and SQIVND (reference sequence). The CDR3 covers 17 residues. Deletions cut 5 bases from V and 3 bases from J, with 23 bases between. CDR3 sequence reads: CASSLDSVRGGNYEQYF. The CDR3 DNA reads as TGTGCCAGTAGTCTCGACTCCGTCCGGGGTGGTAACTACGAGCAGTACTTC.

This chain connects TRBV20-1 to TRBJ2-2; D may be TRBD2 (6 bases). The ends were cut back, 3 bases at V and 6 bases at J, with 14 bases in the middle. CDR1 is DFQATT and CDR2 is SNEGSKA in the germline V gene (reference sequence). The CDR3 is 14 amino acids. CDR3 nucleotides: TGCAGTGCTAGCACTCGGGGGTCCGCCGGGGAGCTGTTTTTT. Translation gives CSASTRGSAGELFF.